The subject of this entry is one T cell receptor (beta chain). A few counts support this clone. Its antigen is still unknown. An end of the junction does not agree with germline; a read error may underlie this. Between about 2014 and 2018, the patients underwent resection in either Japan or China. Two lung cancer pathologists independently reviewed H&E slides to confirm the histologic diagnosis of every case. Premalignant or tumor cells were enriched for nucleic acid extraction by macro-dissection performed after pathologic assessment. The AllPrep DNA/RNA FFPE Kit was used to isolate DNA from FFPE tissue. Using the immunoSEQ hsTCRbeta Kit, TCR beta CDR3 regions were sequenced from DNA. Under the source paper's analysis protocol: TCR sequencing data were analysed with the ImmunoSEQ Analyzer. T cell clonality was calculated on productive rearrangements as 1 minus Pielou's evenness. T cell diversity was measured with the inverse Simpson index on productive templates. T cell density was expressed as TCR beta template counts normalized to usable DNA, with usable DNA estimated by amplifying and sequencing housekeeping genes. TCR metrics were compared across histologic stages using two-sided Kruskal-Wallis tests. As stored in TCRdb, this immuneACCESS dataset retains in-frame rearrangements with V and J assigned. A fraction of the clones does not appear; measured against another copy, unresolved V genes explain less than half of the discrepancy, and the remainder lacks a known reason. V, J and clone size were drawn from that table, and D and trimming were deduced from the DNA. Recorded for this sample are under 4,500 clones; 75% of them occurred a single time. The ten largest clones add up to roughly an eighth of the sample.

The record originates from a study of immune evolution from preneoplasia to lung adenocarcinoma (dated by TCRdb to the early 2020s). Regarding the complete study: HLA loss of heterozygosity was seen in about 7.6%, 15% and 36% of AIS, MIA and ADC lesions, and in no AAH lesions. The study combined immune gene expression, TCR sequencing and multiplex immunofluorescence to profile immune contexture across lung adenocarcinoma precursors and invasive adenocarcinoma. Resected precursor lesions (AAH, AIS, MIA) and invasive adenocarcinomas were each compared against paired morphologically normal lung tissue. Sample size was based on specimen availability rather than a prior power calculation. The immune data were integrated with whole exome sequencing and methylation data from the same cohort of nodules. In total, the cohort included roughly 49 patients with pulmonary nodules, all of whom underwent surgical resection. TCR sequencing data came from 51 patients. It was reported in the study that about a hundred samples were used for TCR sequencing. POLYSOLVER was used to infer class I HLA alleles from exome data, and LOHHLA was used to detect allele-specific HLA loss.

The study at large found these results: KRAS-mutant nodules showed the highest T cell clonality compared with EGFR-mutant or double wild-type lesions. The findings were based on association rather than direct causation, and larger cohorts with long-term follow-up and longitudinal biopsies were deemed needed. Normal lung had the highest top T cell clone frequencies, and these frequencies appeared to fall progressively from AAH through AIS, MIA and invasive adenocarcinoma. Normal lung showed the highest clonality, whereas later-stage lesions appeared to have higher T cell density and diversity but lower clonality. Because all patients were from Japan and China, applicability to Western populations was uncertain.

The germline V gene (reference sequence) yields SSHAT for CDR1 and FNYEAQ for CDR2. The CDR3 sequence holds 13 residues, the cysteine and phenylalanine included. Only CDR3 DNA remains: 39 bases, in frame from the first base. This clonotype originated in a person aged 55 to 79 with lung adenocarcinoma. Sequenced sample: FFPE lung adenocarcinoma in situ tissue. The intended sense of this specimen's cell subset or site label: preinvasive adenocarcinoma in situ (AIS). Here the chain combines TRBV7-7 and TRBJ2-7; the D call could be TRBD1 or TRBD2, with each sharing 6 bases. The DNA reads as follows: TGTGCTAGCAGCTTTAACAGGGCGGGGGAGCAGTACTTC. It codes for CASSFNRAGEQYF.